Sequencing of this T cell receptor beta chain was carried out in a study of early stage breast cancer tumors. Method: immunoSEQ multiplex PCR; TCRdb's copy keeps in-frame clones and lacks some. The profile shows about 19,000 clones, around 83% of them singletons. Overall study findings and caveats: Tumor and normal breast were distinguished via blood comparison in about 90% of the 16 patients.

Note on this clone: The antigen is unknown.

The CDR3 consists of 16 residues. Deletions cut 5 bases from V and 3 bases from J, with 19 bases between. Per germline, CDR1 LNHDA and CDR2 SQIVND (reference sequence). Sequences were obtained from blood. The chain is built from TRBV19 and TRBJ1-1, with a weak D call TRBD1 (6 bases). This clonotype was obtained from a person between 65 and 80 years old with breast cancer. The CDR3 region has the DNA TGTGCCAGTAGTGTCCGGGACAACGGATGGGACACTGAAGCTTTCTTT. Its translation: CASSVRDNGWDTEAFF.